The sequence of this T cell receptor (beta chain) was determined in a study of T cell repertoires in cytomegalovirus infection. Turning to the study itself: It was recently identified HLA-C-restricted and well-studied HLA-B-restricted CMV epitopes that the study used. Indications came from public TCR beta signatures; they pointed to CMV infection and to a matching HLA type.

One entry per CDR3 protein, called by TCRdb with MiXCR from the reads. The table has approximately 910,000 distinct CDR3 sequences, approximately 31% seen once. Study findings and constraints: What dominated the ex vivo response were HLA-C-restricted CMV-specific TCR beta clonotypes. Using cumulative public TCR beta family frequency, the authors identified those who carried CMV together with the relevant HLA.

This clonotype was observed many times. Its antigen remains unidentified. From germline, CDR1 is SGHDT and CDR2 YYEEEE. The CDR3 loop spans 14 amino acids. The V and J ends lost 0 bases and 6 bases respectively, with 12 bases between them. The sequence was collected from a human donor in good health (CMV status not recorded). Some clones in this sample may be carry-over from other donors' samples. The sample here was cultured CD8+ T cells from PBMCs, taken from culture after CMV antigen stimulation. V usage is TRBV5-6 and J usage is TRBJ1-1; D possibly corresponds to TRBD1 (5 bases). The chain's CDR3 is CASSLGGGTAEAFF. Written as DNA, the CDR3 is TGTGCCAGCAGCTTGGGCGGGGGAACTGCTGAAGCTTTCTTT.